These 32 T cell receptor beta chains were sequenced from one sample in a study of T cell responses to AZD1222 COVID-19 vaccine. TCRdb's copy holds only in-frame clones and misses some; the assay was immunoSEQ multiplex PCR. The table records 110,000 or so clones, approximately 90% of them present only once. Sequences were derived from peripheral blood, sampled on day 0 of AZD1222 vaccination. Receptor source: an adult in good health.

This clone was recorded a few times. The rearrangement joins TRBV5-1 to TRBJ1-4, with a weak D call TRBD1 (5 bases). This CDR3 contains 13 residues. CDR1 is SGHRS, CDR2 YFSETQ, per germline. V lost 4 bases and J lost 3, with 7 bases in between. In DNA, the CDR3 is TGCGCCAGCAGCCCGGGGGCTAATGAAAAACTGTTTTTT. Translated: CASSPGANEKLFF.

The CDR3 protein is CASSGAGGWTGELFF. As DNA, the CDR3 is TGTGCCAGCAGCGGGGCAGGGGGATGGACCGGGGAGCTGTTTTTT. The chain has TRBV9 and TRBJ2-2; 7 positions match TRBD1. J was trimmed by 5 bases and V by 3 bases; bases with no gene match: 7. Germline CDR1 and CDR2: SGDLS and YYNGEE. This CDR3 spans 15 amino acids.

The rearrangement uses TRBV6-5 and TRBJ2-2; 12 bases are shared with TRBD1. In germline, CDR1 is MNHEY, CDR2 SVGAGI. With 7 bases clipped from V and 7 bases from J, the junction kept 4 bases outside the gene matches. This CDR3 contains 14 residues. For the CDR3, the DNA is TGTGCCAGCAAGGGGACAGGGGGCCTCGGGGAGCTGTTTTTT. Translated: CASKGTGGLGELFF.

The chain couples TRBV27 to TRBJ1-5; D not resolved. Germline-derived CDR1 and CDR2 are MNHEY and SMNVEV (reference sequence). Trimming cost V 5 bases and J 0 bases, with 11 bases left between them. This CDR3 region has 15 residues. The CDR3 loop is CASSPTVYSNQPQHF. DNA for the CDR3: TGTGCCAGCAGTCCGACGGTTTATAGCAATCAGCCCCAGCATTTT.

The chain couples TRBV3-1 (or the pseudogene TRBV3-2) to TRBJ2-3; 11 bases agree with TRBD2. The ends lost 5 bases at V and 4 bases at J; junction bases unmatched: 2. Germline V CDR1 and CDR2: LGHDT, YNNKEL (reference sequence). CDR3 length: 14 residues. The CDR3 spells CASSKLAGADTQYF. In DNA form, the CDR3 reads TGTGCCAGCAGCAAACTAGCGGGAGCAGATACGCAGTATTTT.

V gene TRBV18 combines with J gene TRBJ2-6; possibly TRBD1 or TRBD2 for D (5 bases each). The ends were cut back, 2 bases at V and 0 bases at J, with 14 bases in the middle. Germline CDR1 KGHSH, CDR2 LQKENI. This CDR3 spans 18 amino acids. The CDR3 sequence is CASSPKTGTRSGANVLTF. Written as DNA, the CDR3 is TGTGCCAGCTCACCAAAAACCGGGACCCGCTCTGGGGCCAACGTCCTGACTTTC.

In DNA form, the CDR3 reads TGCAGTGCTAGTCGCCCAGGGGCTCGCAATCAGCCCCAGCATTTT. This translates into CSASRPGARNQPQHF. V usage is TRBV20-1 and J usage is TRBJ1-5; tentatively, D is TRBD1 (6 bases). The CDR3 sequence is 15 residues long. Trimming shortened V by 3 bases and J by 2 bases, and 14 bases separated the two germline ends. Germline V lookup: CDR1 DFQATT, CDR2 SNEGSKA (reference sequence).

J is TRBJ2-3 and V is TRBV18; the match to TRBD1 covers 7 bases. The germline V gene encodes CDR1 KGHSH and CDR2 LQKENI. Losses at the gene ends were 6 bases for V and 3 bases for J; bases not matched to a gene: 9. The CDR3 is made up of 15 amino acids. The CDR3 is CASSTYSGGTDTQYF. Written as DNA, the CDR3 is TGTGCCAGCTCGACATACTCAGGGGGAACAGATACGCAGTATTTT.

V is TRBV7-9 and J is TRBJ1-2, with TRBD1 identical over 7 bases. From germline, CDR1 is SEHNR and CDR2 FQNEAQ (reference sequence). This CDR3 has 16 residues. Trimming took 5 bases from V and 6 from J; bases not matched to a gene: 15. This chain's CDR3 is CASSPRGWGDSDGYTF. The CDR3 DNA reads as TGTGCCAGCAGCCCACGGGGTTGGGGGGACAGCGATGGCTACACCTTC.

The CDR3 loop reads CASFHRRVGGYTF. In DNA, the CDR3 is TGTGCCAGCTTTCATCGCAGGGTAGGCGGCTACACCTTC. The chain uses TRBV12-3 or TRBV12-4 and TRBJ1-2; tentatively, D is TRBD1 (5 bases). V lost 8 bases, J lost 8 bases, and 18 bases lay in between. CDR3 size: 13 residues.

J is TRBJ2-7 and V is TRBV23-1; D is unresolved. TRBV23-1 is designated an ORF whose function remains uncertain. CDR3 length: 16 residues. Trimming shortened V by 0 bases and J by 0 bases, and 12 bases separated the two germline ends. The CDR3: CASSQSPGPSSYEQYF. The CDR3 DNA sequence: TGCGCCAGCAGTCAATCACCGGGCCCCAGCTCCTACGAGCAGTACTTC.

The rearrangement links TRBV3-1 (or the pseudogene TRBV3-2) to TRBJ2-7; D remains unclear. Germline CDR1 reads LGHDT; CDR2 reads YNNKEL (reference sequence). V lost 2 bases and J lost 3, with 8 bases in between. The CDR3 spans 13 residues. For the CDR3, the DNA is TGTGCCAGCAGCCAAAGAGATGTCTACGAGCAGTACTTC. It is translated as CASSQRDVYEQYF.

This chain links TRBV7-9 with TRBJ1-6, with a weak D call TRBD1 (6 bases). The V gene's germline CDR1 is SEHNR and CDR2 FQNEAQ (reference sequence). V was shortened by 4 bases and J by 0 bases, with 13 bases between the two germline ends. This CDR3 contains 17 residues. CDR3 sequence: CASSYSTGTSYNSPLHF. CDR3 in DNA: TGTGCCAGCAGCTACTCAACAGGGACCTCCTATAATTCACCCCTCCACTTT.

The rearrangement joins TRBV3-1 (or the pseudogene TRBV3-2) to TRBJ2-1; D is unresolved. The V end lost 2 bases, the J end lost 7 bases, and 9 bases lay between the germline ends. The CDR3 is 13 residues long. Germline CDR1 and CDR2: LGHDT and YNNKEL (reference sequence). The CDR3 DNA is TGTGCCAGCAGCCAAAATGGCGAGAATGAGCAGTTCTTC. The encoded protein is CASSQNGENEQFF.

This clone came up once. This sequence joins TRBV28 and TRBJ2-7; 10 nucleotides agree with TRBD1. CDR1 is MDHEN, CDR2 SYDVKM, per germline. V lost 6 bases and J lost 3; bases outside the gene matches: 2. The CDR3 sequence is 13 residues long. The CDR3 loop reads CASRGQGSYEQYF. The DNA of the CDR3 is TGTGCCAGCAGGGGACAGGGGAGCTACGAGCAGTACTTC.

This chain connects TRBV9 to TRBJ1-2, with D uncertain. The V and J ends lost 3 bases and 3 bases respectively, with 9 bases between them. Germline CDR1 SGDLS, CDR2 YYNGEE. This CDR3 contains 13 residues. The CDR3 is CASSADGHYGYTF. The CDR3 coding sequence is TGTGCCAGCAGCGCGGACGGACACTATGGCTACACCTTC.

The chain couples TRBV5-6 to TRBJ1-6; D gene uncertain. V gave up 7 bases and J gave up 0 bases, with 11 bases separating them. In germline, CDR1 is SGHDT, CDR2 YYEEEE. This CDR3 has 15 amino acids. The CDR3 DNA is TGTGCCAGCCTAAAGACCAGCTCCTATAATTCACCCCTCCACTTT. As protein: CASLKTSSYNSPLHF. Full variable domain (remainder filled in from reference TRBV5-6 and TRBJ1-6): DAGVTQSPTHLIKTRGQQVTLRCSPKSGHDTVSWYQQALGQGPQFIFQYYEEEERQRGNFPDRFSGHQFPNYSSELNVNALLLGDSALYLCASLKTSSYNSPLHFGNGTRLTVT.

This clone turned up a few times. One end of the junction does not line up with germline, which may come from a read error. The chain has TRBV7-7 and TRBJ2-7, with 7 bases fitting TRBD2. Germline V gene sequence: CDR1 SSHAT, CDR2 FNYEAQ (reference sequence). There are 14 residues in the CDR3. For the CDR3, the DNA is TGTGCTAGCAGCCCCCCGGGGAGGGGCCACGAGCAGTACTTC. This encodes CASSPPGRGHEQYF.

This clone was detected only once. The rearrangement joins TRBV28 to TRBJ2-7, with 9 bases aligning to TRBD1. Germline V CDR1 and CDR2: MDHEN, SYDVKM. There are 13 residues in the CDR3. V dropped 7 bases and J dropped 2; count of bases not matched to a gene: 3. The CDR3: CASNGQGPYEQYF. Here the CDR3 DNA reads TGTGCCAGCAACGGACAGGGGCCCTACGAGCAGTACTTC.

The V gene is TRBV28, the J gene TRBJ2-2, with 12 bases lining up with TRBD2. Trimming removed 6 bases from V and 5 bases from J; junction bases left unmatched: 13. Germline CDR1 reads MDHEN; CDR2 reads SYDVKM. The CDR3 length is 18 residues. The CDR3 spells CASRKGRLAGAPTGELFF. The CDR3 DNA is TGTGCCAGCAGGAAAGGGCGACTAGCGGGAGCCCCAACCGGGGAGCTGTTTTTT.

The chain combines TRBV7-2 with TRBJ2-5; 7 bases line up with TRBD1. Germline V CDR1 and CDR2: SGHTA, FQGNSA. The CDR3 consists of 16 residues. V trimming: 3 bases; J trimming: 2 bases; junction bases outside the gene matches: 9. The DNA of the CDR3 is TGTGCCAGCAGCTTCTCCAGGGGGTGGGGTCAAGAGACCCAGTACTTC. It encodes CASSFSRGWGQETQYF.

This chain links TRBV6-1 with TRBJ2-5; no clear D gene. The CDR3 runs 11 residues. V lost 6 bases and J 3 bases, leaving 5 bases between the germline ends. Germline CDR1 and CDR2: MNHNS and SASEGT. This CDR3 is CASSPKETQYF. Written as DNA, the CDR3 is TGTGCCAGCAGCCCGAAAGAGACCCAGTACTTC.

The chain carries TRBV4-1 and TRBJ2-2; weak D call: TRBD1 (5 bases). Trimming took off 5 bases at V and 5 bases at J, with 18 bases between the two ends. There are 16 residues in the CDR3. CDR1 and CDR2 (germline): MGHRA, YSYEKL. CDR3 sequence reads: CASSKGQGGRTGELFF. In DNA form, the CDR3 reads TGCGCCAGCAGCAAAGGGCAGGGCGGACGAACCGGGGAGCTGTTTTTT.

This sequence joins TRBV9 and TRBJ2-7; perhaps TRBD2 as D (5 bases). The CDR3 contains 14 residues. V was shortened by 3 bases and J by 5 bases, with 15 bases between the two germline ends. Germline-derived CDR1 and CDR2 are SGDLS and YYNGEE. Here the CDR3 reads CASSEGPGWDEQYF. The CDR3, as DNA: TGTGCCAGCAGCGAGGGCCCGGGGTGGGACGAGCAGTACTTC.

There are a few counts of this clone. The CDR3 DNA reads as TGTGCCAGTAGTACCGGACTAGCGGGAGGCGAGCAGTACTTC. Protein: CASSTGLAGGEQYF. This rearrangement joins TRBV19 to TRBJ2-7, with 14 bases fitting TRBD2. Germline CDR1 is LNHDA and CDR2 is SQIVND (reference sequence). The CDR3 covers 14 residues. V lost 4 bases and J lost 6; bases outside the gene matches: 2.

The chain joins TRBV19 to TRBJ2-5, with TRBD2 matching over 12 bases. The trim removed 5 bases at V and 1 base at J, leaving 5 bases unmatched. The germline CDR1 and CDR2 sequences are LNHDA and SQIVND (reference sequence). The CDR3 is 16 residues long. Written as DNA, the CDR3 is TGTGCCAGTAGTTGGGGACTAGCGGGCCCCCAAGAGACCCAGTACTTC. It translates to CASSWGLAGPQETQYF.

The chain employs TRBV4-2 and TRBJ2-3; 16 nucleotides align to TRBD2. Germline CDR1 LGHNA, CDR2 YNFKEQ. V trimming: 5 bases; J trimming: 2 bases; junction bases outside the gene matches: 13. There are 20 residues in the CDR3. CDR3: CASSFSLPGLAGGNTDTQYF. CDR3 bases: TGTGCCAGCAGCTTCTCACTCCCGGGACTAGCGGGAGGGAACACAGATACGCAGTATTTT.

Worth noting for this clone: Other nucleotide sequences in the sample specify the same CDR3. The chain combines TRBV19 with TRBJ1-4; the D gene is possibly TRBD1 (5 bases). The V gene lost 3 bases and the J gene lost 7 bases, with 12 bases spanning the gap. The germline V gene encodes CDR1 LNHDA and CDR2 SQIVND (reference sequence). The CDR3 has 14 amino acids. As DNA, the CDR3 is TGTGCCAGTAGTATCGGCGGCGGGGGTGAAAAACTGTTTTTT. It codes for CASSIGGGGEKLFF.

J is TRBJ1-1 and V is TRBV5-4; tentative D call: TRBD1 (5 bases). The CDR3 has 12 residues. Germline V CDR1 and CDR2: SGHNT, YYREEE (reference sequence). Deletions cut 4 bases from V and 6 bases from J, with 10 bases between. The chain's CDR3 is CASSRQGPEAFF. The CDR3, as DNA: TGTGCCAGCAGCCGGCAGGGACCTGAAGCTTTCTTT.

This chain joins TRBV11-2 and TRBJ1-4, with D hard to call. Germline CDR1 and CDR2: SGHAT and FQNNGV. With 4 bases removed from V and 8 bases from J, the gap between germline ends came to 14 bases. The CDR3 consists of 14 residues. The CDR3 sequence is CASSSGRIKEKLFF. The DNA for the CDR3 is TGTGCCAGCAGCTCCGGGCGGATAAAGGAAAAACTGTTTTTT.

The rearrangement joins TRBV18 to TRBJ1-6; possibly TRBD1 for D (5 bases). The germline CDR1 and CDR2 sequences are KGHSH and LQKENI. The CDR3 has 21 residues. V was trimmed by 2 bases and J by 7 bases, leaving 30 bases between them. In DNA form, the CDR3 reads TGTGCCAGCTCACCAATCTCGCCTACCGGGGGTTGGCAGAGGGCGAATTCACCCCTCCACTTT. Translating it yields CASSPISPTGGWQRANSPLHF. The complete variable domain, with remaining parts taken from reference TRBV18 and TRBJ1-6, reads NAGVMQNPRHLVRRRGQEARLRCSPMKGHSHVYWYRQLPEEGLKFMVYLQKENIIDESGMPKERFSAEFPKEGPSILRIQQVVRGDSAAYFCASSPISPTGGWQRANSPLHFGNGTRLTVT.

The chain is built from TRBV30 and TRBJ2-2; the match to TRBD1 covers 9 bases. With V trimmed by 0 bases and J by 7 bases, 9 bases remained unmatched. Germline V gives CDR1 GTSNPN, CDR2 SVGIG (reference sequence). The CDR3 has 16 residues. CDR3 sequence reads: CAWSVGWDRVGGELFF. CDR3 DNA: TGTGCCTGGAGTGTAGGTTGGGACAGGGTCGGCGGGGAGCTGTTTTTT.